This T cell receptor (beta chain) was found in a study of PD-1 blockade in classical Hodgkin lymphoma. Here immunoSEQ multiplex PCR was the method, and the copy in TCRdb shows in-frame clones only, minus some. The sample yields about 46,000 clones, roughly 93% seen once. Indicated time point: newly diagnosed, previously untreated cHL patient sample. CDR1 is GTSNPN and CDR2 is SVGIG in the germline V gene (reference sequence). The CDR3 is 16 amino acids. Unmatched junction bases numbered 11, after V lost 5 bases and J lost 2 bases. The TCR was taken from a human donor with classical Hodgkin lymphoma. The chain carries TRBV30 and TRBJ2-3; 9 positions agree with TRBD1. What was sequenced was peripheral blood mononuclear cells (PBMCs). CDR3 coding DNA: TGTGCCTGGTCGCGCAACAGGGGGCGCATCACAGATACGCAGTATTTT. This encodes CAWSRNRGRITDTQYF.